Shown below are 22 T cell receptor beta chains from a single sample sequenced in a study of T cells after yellow fever vaccination. TCRdb reprocessed the 5' RACE reads via MiXCR and lists one record per CDR3 protein. Among roughly 350,000 distinct CDR3 sequences, approximately 4% were seen once, and the ten largest hold 20% to 25%. The sample consisted of PBMCs, taken 5 days after the yellow fever booster vaccination. These receptors were taken from a young man who received the YFV17D yellow fever vaccine.

This chain's CDR3 is CASRRFSGSQETQYF. CDR3 bases: TGTGCCAGCAGACGATTTAGCGGGAGCCAAGAGACCCAGTACTTC. The rearrangement joins TRBV6-2 or TRBV6-3 to TRBJ2-5; 9 bases fit TRBD2. V shed 6 bases and J 1 base; nucleotides not matched to a gene: 6. CDR1 is MNHEY and CDR2 is SVGEGT in the germline V gene. The CDR3 contains 15 residues.

The chain joins TRBV6-1 to TRBJ1-5; weak D call: TRBD1 (6 bases). Germline values: CDR1 MNHNS, CDR2 SASEGT. CDR3 length: 14 amino acids. V lost 4 bases to trimming and J lost 7 bases, with 14 bases between them. The CDR3 coding sequence is TGTGCCAGCAGTGGTGACAGGATGGGGCAGCCCCAGCATTTT. It encodes CASSGDRMGQPQHF.

This clonotype was recorded a few times. The chain combines TRBV20-1 with TRBJ2-1; tentative D call: TRBD2 (6 bases). Germline V CDR1 and CDR2: DFQATT, SNEGSKA (reference sequence). There are 13 residues in the CDR3. The ends were cut back, 4 bases at V and 15 bases at J, with 22 bases in the middle. The CDR3 protein is CSAIRDSEGEGFF. DNA of the CDR3: TGCAGTGCTATCCGGGACTCAGAAGGAGAAGGGTTCTTC.

This clonotype was seen at least ten times. This rearrangement joins TRBV7-2 to TRBJ2-2; no firm D call. Germline lookup yields CDR1 SGHTA and CDR2 FQGNSA. The CDR3 runs 15 residues. Trimming shortened V by 4 bases and J by 0 bases, and 9 bases separated the two germline ends. DNA of the CDR3: TGTGCCAGCAGCTCGAGGACGGCGAACACCGGGGAGCTGTTTTTT. It specifies CASSSRTANTGELFF.

This clonotype has ten or more counts. CDR3 loop: CASSLRGEAGEQFF. CDR3 DNA: TGTGCCAGCAGTTTAAGAGGGGAGGCCGGTGAGCAGTTCTTC. This chain uses TRBV12-3 or TRBV12-4 with TRBJ2-1, with a weak D call TRBD2 (6 bases). There are 14 residues in the CDR3. Trimming took 2 bases from V and 9 from J, leaving 14 bases between them.

This clonotype was seen many times. The V call is TRBV6-2 or TRBV6-3, the J call TRBJ1-5; TRBD1 matches 7 bases. CDR1 and CDR2 from the germline V gene are MNHEY and SVGEGT. The CDR3 covers 16 residues. Germline trimming cut 5 bases from V and 0 bases from J; bases unmatched to any gene: 7. In DNA, the CDR3 is TGTGCCAGCAGTCGGGACAGCTTACATAGCAATCAGCCCCAGCATTTT. It is translated as CASSRDSLHSNQPQHF.

The V call is TRBV11-2, the J call TRBJ2-3; 15 bases align to TRBD2. The CDR3 length is 18 residues. Germline V gives CDR1 SGHAT, CDR2 FQNNGV. V was clipped by 3 bases and J by 1 base; unmatched bases: 5. CDR3 amino acids: CASSLGTSGGPRTDTQYF. DNA for the CDR3: TGTGCCAGCAGCTTGGGGACTAGCGGGGGGCCGCGCACAGATACGCAGTATTTT.

This clonotype has more than one count but fewer than ten. For the CDR3, the DNA is TGTGCCAGCAGCTTGCCGGGGCCGGTCGTCCCCCAGTACTTC. Translation: CASSLPGPVVPQYF. The chain has TRBV5-4 and TRBJ2-5; D may be TRBD1 or TRBD2 (5 bases each). Germline V gene sequence: CDR1 SGHNT, CDR2 YYREEE (reference sequence). The CDR3 extends over 14 amino acids. V shed 1 base and J shed 9 bases, with 16 bases lying between them. The full variable domain, completed using reference TRBV5-4 and TRBJ2-5, is ETGVTQSPTHLIKTRGQQVTLRCSSQSGHNTVSWYQQALGQGPQFIFQYYREEENGRGNFPPRFSGLQFPNYSSELNVNALELDDSALYLCASSLPGPVVPQYFGPGTRLLVL.

The chain couples TRBV20-1 to TRBJ2-5, with D unresolved. The CDR3 extends over 10 amino acids. V shed 5 bases and J shed 5 bases, with 6 bases lying between them. Germline CDR1 and CDR2: DFQATT and SNEGSKA (reference sequence). The CDR3 is CSAPSETQYF. CDR3 nucleotides: TGCAGTGCTCCGTCGGAGACCCAGTACTTC.

This clonotype was detected only a few times. This sequence joins TRBV9 and TRBJ1-3; 9 bases are shared with TRBD1. The CDR3 loop spans 15 amino acids. Germline lookup yields CDR1 SGDLS and CDR2 YYNGEE. The trim removed 0 bases at V and 2 bases at J, leaving 0 bases unmatched. This CDR3 reads CASSVGDRAGNTIYF. CDR3 nucleotides: TGTGCCAGCAGCGTAGGGGACAGGGCTGGAAACACCATATATTTT.

Ten or more counts support this clonotype. V gene TRBV12-3 or TRBV12-4 combines with J gene TRBJ2-3; 10 bases agree with TRBD1. V gave up 6 bases and J gave up 2 bases; unmatched junction bases: 5. The CDR3 has 15 residues. CDR3 bases: TGTGCCAGCAGCGTGCGACAGGGGGCCACAGATACGCAGTATTTT. The encoded protein is CASSVRQGATDTQYF.

This clonotype appeared a few times. The V call is TRBV5-1, the J call TRBJ2-7; 8 bases fit TRBD2. The CDR3 runs 15 residues. V dropped 0 bases and J dropped 2; count of bases not matched to a gene: 4. Germline V CDR1 and CDR2: SGHRS, YFSETQ. CDR3 sequence reads: CASSLASGRTYEQYF. The CDR3 DNA sequence: TGCGCCAGCAGCTTGGCTAGCGGGCGAACCTACGAGCAGTACTTC.

At least ten counts were recorded for this clonotype. J is TRBJ2-3 and V is TRBV25-1, with 9 bases that match TRBD1. The CDR3 is made up of 15 amino acids. Trimming took 2 bases from V and 2 from J; bases not matched to a gene: 2. CDR1 and CDR2 from the germline V gene are MGHDK and SYGVNS. Here the CDR3 reads CASSEGTGPTDTQYF. The CDR3 DNA reads TGTGCCAGCAGTGAAGGGACAGGGCCCACAGATACGCAGTATTTT.

The chain couples TRBV25-1 to TRBJ1-2; 7 bases line up with TRBD1. The germline V gene encodes CDR1 MGHDK and CDR2 SYGVNS. The junction had 1 base not matched to a gene; V was cut back by 2 bases and J by 4 bases. This CDR3 contains 13 residues. CDR3 loop: CASSEGTAYGYTF. The CDR3 DNA is TGTGCCAGCAGTGAAGGGACAGCCTATGGCTACACCTTC.

This clonotype has just a few counts. The V gene is TRBV9, the J gene TRBJ2-3; possible D gene TRBD2, 5 bases. In germline, CDR1 is SGDLS, CDR2 YYNGEE. The CDR3 loop spans 15 amino acids. The germline V and J ends were trimmed by 1 base and 0 bases, with 9 bases remaining between them. This CDR3 is CASSVRAVSTDTQYF. The DNA for the CDR3 is TGTGCCAGCAGCGTAAGAGCGGTTAGCACAGATACGCAGTATTTT.

This rearrangement joins TRBV20-1 to TRBJ2-1, with TRBD2 matching 12 bases. Looked up from germline, CDR1 is DFQATT and CDR2 is SNEGSKA (reference sequence). The CDR3 extends over 14 amino acids. V was clipped by 7 bases and J by 3 bases; unmatched bases: 4. This CDR3 reads CSVPTSGGYNEQFF. The CDR3 region has the DNA TGCAGTGTCCCGACTAGCGGGGGCTACAATGAGCAGTTCTTC.

The chain joins TRBV4-3 to TRBJ2-5, with 8 bases identical to TRBD1. The CDR3 contains 17 residues. V dropped 0 bases and J dropped 2; count of bases not matched to a gene: 8. Germline V gene data show CDR1 as LGHNA and CDR2 as YSLEER. The CDR3 DNA reads TGCGCCAGCAGCCAAGATCTCGACAGGGGATGGCAAGAGACCCAGTACTTC. This codes for CASSQDLDRGWQETQYF.

This clonotype occurred a few times. The rearrangement links TRBV10-2 to TRBJ2-7, with D uncertain. V lost 9 bases, J lost 1 base, and 10 bases lay in between. This CDR3 comprises 12 residues. Germline CDR1 and CDR2: WSHSY and SAAADI. The CDR3 protein is CASAPGSYEQYF. DNA for the CDR3: TGCGCCAGTGCCCCAGGTTCCTACGAGCAGTACTTC.

The rearrangement uses TRBV5-1 and TRBJ2-7; unclear D gene. CDR3 length: 12 residues. Looked up from germline, CDR1 is SGHRS and CDR2 is YFSETQ. Trimming stripped 0 bases from V and 4 bases from J, with 5 bases between. The CDR3 sequence: CASSLGMYEQYF. CDR3 nucleotides: TGCGCCAGCAGCTTGGGGATGTACGAGCAGTACTTC.

This clonotype has a count of ten or more. CDR3 sequence reads: CASSLGQLGELFF. For the CDR3, the DNA is TGCGCCAGCAGCTTGGGGCAGCTCGGGGAGCTGTTTTTT. V gene TRBV5-1 combines with J gene TRBJ2-2; no definite D call. CDR1 is SGHRS, CDR2 YFSETQ, per germline. CDR3 length equals 13 residues. Trimming cost V 0 bases and J 7 bases, with 7 bases left between them.

In this sample, this clonotype turned up a few times. The J gene is TRBJ2-5, the V gene TRBV5-4; 9 bases fit TRBD2. Trimming cost V 2 bases and J 9 bases; bases outside gene matches: 11. Germline V gives CDR1 SGHNT, CDR2 YYREEE (reference sequence). The CDR3 runs 15 residues. The chain's CDR3 is CASSFTSGRSGAQYF. As DNA, the CDR3 is TGTGCCAGCAGCTTCACTAGCGGGCGGTCGGGTGCCCAGTACTTC.

The rearrangement uses TRBV7-9 and TRBJ2-2; 9 bases are shared with TRBD2. Germline V gene lookup returns CDR1 SEHNR and CDR2 FQNEAQ (reference sequence). With 5 bases clipped from V and 4 bases from J, the junction kept 11 bases outside the gene matches. CDR3 size: 17 residues. CDR3 loop: CASSPYGSGGITGELFF. The CDR3 coding sequence is TGTGCCAGCAGCCCCTACGGTAGCGGGGGAATCACCGGGGAGCTGTTTTTT.